What follows is one T cell receptor beta chain and its context. Assay used: immunoSEQ multiplex PCR; TCRdb lists only in-frame clones, some missing. The sample carries 350,000 to 500,000 clones, approximately 90% recorded once. In germline, CDR1 is DFQATT, CDR2 SNEGSKA (reference sequence). The CDR3 length is 18 residues. The J segment lost 2 bases and the V segment lost 3 bases, leaving 15 bases of the junction unmatched. The data originate from a study of blood T cell repertoires in COVID-19. This sequence joins TRBV20-1 and TRBJ1-1; 10 bases fit TRBD1. Sequenced sample: peripheral blood. The source is a man aged 18 to 30 with COVID-19, enrolled during active disease. The CDR3 coding sequence is TGCAGTGCTAGTCGACAGGGGGCGCGGGGTGGTATTAACACTGAAGCTTTCTTT. Protein sequence: CSASRQGARGGINTEAFF.